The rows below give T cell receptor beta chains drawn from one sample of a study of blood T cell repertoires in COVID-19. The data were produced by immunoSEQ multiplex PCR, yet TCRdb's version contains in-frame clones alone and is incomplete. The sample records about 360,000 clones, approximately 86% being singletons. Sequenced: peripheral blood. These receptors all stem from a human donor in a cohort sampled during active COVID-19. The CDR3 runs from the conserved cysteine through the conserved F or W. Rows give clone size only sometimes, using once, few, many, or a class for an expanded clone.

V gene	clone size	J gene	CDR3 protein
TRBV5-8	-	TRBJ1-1	CASSLGGQNTEAFF
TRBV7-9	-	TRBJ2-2	CASSLGAGSTTGELFF
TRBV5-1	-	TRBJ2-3	CASSYRDSLRDTQYF
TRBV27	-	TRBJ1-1	CASRRQGAMTEAFF
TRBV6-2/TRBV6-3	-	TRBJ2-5	CASSVGLAGETETQYF
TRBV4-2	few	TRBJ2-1	CASSQEFQGARYNEQFF
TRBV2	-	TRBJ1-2	CASSDGGVDYGYTF
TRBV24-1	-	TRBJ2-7	CATSEAGWGYEQYF
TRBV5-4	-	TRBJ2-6	CASSPPRAGGAGANVLTF
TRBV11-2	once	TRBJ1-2	CASNPTYVRVGKGYTF
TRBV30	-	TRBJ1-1	CAWSDRRRGKVAEAFF
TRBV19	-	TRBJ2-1	CASSDRGTVEQFF
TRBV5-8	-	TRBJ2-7	CASSLVQGADEQYF
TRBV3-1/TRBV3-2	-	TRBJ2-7	CASSLGQGAREQYF
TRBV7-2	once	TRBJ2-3	CASATSTDTQYF
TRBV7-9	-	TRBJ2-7	CASSSGAGQGFDEQYF
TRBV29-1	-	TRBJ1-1	CSVSTQGTQYTEAFF
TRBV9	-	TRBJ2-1	CASSSGGNEQFF
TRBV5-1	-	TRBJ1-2	CASSADRGYGYTF
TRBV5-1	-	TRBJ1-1	CASSLEPDSNTEAFF
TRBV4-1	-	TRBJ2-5	CASSQQQWEETQYF
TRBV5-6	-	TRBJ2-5	CASSADGGGAEETQYF
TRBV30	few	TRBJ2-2	CAWSKTSGANTGELFF
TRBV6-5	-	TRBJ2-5	CASSYSGLLETQYF